These 27 T cell receptor beta chains share one sample of origin, sequenced in a study of cytomegalovirus exposure and HLA in healthy donors. The PCR used 60 Vbeta and 13 Jbeta primers. Sequencing used immunoSEQ multiplex PCR; TCRdb keeps in-frame clones, though not all of them. The sample lists around 120,000 clones, 75% to 85% occurring once. The sequenced sample was PBMCs. These TCRs come from a male donor in good health and CMV-seronegative.

V usage is TRBV30 and J usage is TRBJ1-1; weak D call: TRBD1 (6 bases). The CDR3 runs 14 residues. Trimming removed 2 bases at V and 4 bases at J, with 14 bases between. Germline CDR1 GTSNPN, CDR2 SVGIG (reference sequence). The CDR3 coding sequence is TGTGCCTGGAGTTGGGGGCTTGCGGGCACTGAAGCTTTCTTT. It codes for CAWSWGLAGTEAFF.

V and J are TRBV6-5 and TRBJ1-5; D is unclear. The CDR3 runs to 15 residues. Trimming stripped 4 bases from V and 0 bases from J, with 10 bases between. From germline, CDR1 is MNHEY and CDR2 SVGAGI. DNA for the CDR3: TGTGCCAGCAGTTTATCCGGGGATAGCAATCAGCCCCAGCATTTT. Translating it yields CASSLSGDSNQPQHF.

The rearrangement joins TRBV30 to TRBJ1-2; tentatively, D is TRBD1 (5 bases). The V and J ends lost 4 bases and 8 bases respectively, with 17 bases between them. The CDR3 is made up of 13 amino acids. Germline lookup yields CDR1 GTSNPN and CDR2 SVGIG (reference sequence). The CDR3 DNA is TGTGCCTGGATAGGACTGGGACTCTTGGGCTACACCTTC. This encodes CAWIGLGLLGYTF.

In this sample, this clone turned up once. This chain uses TRBV7-3 with TRBJ2-1; TRBD2 aligns across 8 bases. V lost 4 bases, J lost 1 base, and 9 bases stayed unmatched. The CDR3 has 17 amino acids. Germline V gives CDR1 SGHTA, CDR2 FQGTGA. CDR3 sequence (DNA): TGTGCCAGCAGCTCCCGGCCGGGACTAGTTTCCTACAATGAGCAGTTCTTC. It translates to CASSSRPGLVSYNEQFF.

This clone was observed a handful of times. The genes are TRBV4-3 and TRBJ2-2; 8 nucleotides line up with TRBD2. The J segment lost 4 bases and the V segment lost 4 bases, leaving 11 bases of the junction unmatched. The CDR3 covers 17 residues. Germline CDR1 reads LGHNA; CDR2 reads YSLEER. This CDR3 is CASSRLTGRVGTGELFF. As DNA, the CDR3 is TGCGCCAGCAGCCGATTAACCGGGAGGGTTGGCACCGGGGAGCTGTTTTTT.

The chain has TRBV2 and TRBJ2-6; tentative D call: TRBD1 (6 bases). Germline CDR1 reads SNHLY; CDR2 reads FYNNEI. V was trimmed by 7 bases and J by 2 bases, leaving 9 bases between them. CDR3 length: 14 amino acids. CDR3 coding DNA: TGTGCCAGCACCAGGGGTACTGGGGCCAACGTCCTGACTTTC. This gives the protein CASTRGTGANVLTF.

The chain combines TRBV9 with TRBJ2-1, with 7 bases identical to TRBD2. This CDR3 has 16 amino acids. From germline, CDR1 is SGDLS and CDR2 YYNGEE. With V trimmed by 0 bases and J by 7 bases, 10 bases remained unmatched. CDR3: CASSVGGGGLWNEQFF. DNA of the CDR3: TGTGCCAGCAGCGTAGGCGGCGGGGGTTTATGGAATGAGCAGTTCTTC.

The CDR3 loop is CALEAGQETQYF. The CDR3, as DNA: TGTGCACTAGAAGCGGGGCAAGAGACCCAGTACTTC. V usage is TRBV7-9 and J usage is TRBJ2-5, with 7 bases aligning to TRBD2. The CDR3 loop spans 12 amino acids. CDR1 and CDR2 (germline): SEHNR, FQNEAQ (reference sequence).

V gene TRBV30 combines with J gene TRBJ2-3; no firm D call. Germline lookup yields CDR1 GTSNPN and CDR2 SVGIG (reference sequence). The CDR3 is made up of 13 amino acids. The germline V and J ends were trimmed by 0 bases and 4 bases, with 8 bases remaining between them. The CDR3 reads CAWSVLAADTQYF. In nucleotides, the CDR3 is TGTGCCTGGAGTGTCCTGGCAGCAGATACGCAGTATTTT.

The chain is built from TRBV4-1 and TRBJ1-3; the D is unclear. In germline, CDR1 is MGHRA, CDR2 YSYEKL. The CDR3 loop spans 18 amino acids. The ends were cut back, 0 bases at V and 0 bases at J, with 15 bases in the middle. The CDR3 sequence is CASSQDLWSPNSGNTIYF. The CDR3 DNA sequence: TGCGCCAGCAGCCAAGATCTGTGGAGTCCAAACTCTGGAAACACCATATATTTT.

The chain couples TRBV18 to TRBJ2-2; 8 bases map to TRBD1. The trim removed 6 bases at V and 7 bases at J, leaving 13 bases unmatched. Germline assignment: CDR1 KGHSH and CDR2 LQKENI. The CDR3 totals 16 residues. CDR3 DNA: TGTGCCAGCTCGCTACACCTGGACAGGGATGGCGGGGAGCTGTTTTTT. Protein: CASSLHLDRDGGELFF.

This chain connects TRBV19 to TRBJ2-5, with 8 nucleotides matching TRBD2. The germline V gene encodes CDR1 LNHDA and CDR2 SQIVND (reference sequence). V lost 8 bases, J lost 9 bases, and 17 bases stayed unmatched. This CDR3 spans 15 amino acids. The CDR3 here is CASSPGGLAGGAQYF. CDR3 nucleotides: TGTGCCAGTTCACCTGGGGGGCTTGCCGGGGGGGCCCAGTACTTC.

The chain employs TRBV6-5 and TRBJ1-3, with 7 bases lining up with TRBD1. CDR3 length: 15 amino acids. Germline V CDR1 and CDR2: MNHEY, SVGAGI. V lost 5 bases, J lost 4 bases, and 8 bases stayed unmatched. The CDR3 here is CASSATDRRGNTIYF. CDR3 DNA sequence: TGTGCCAGCAGTGCTACGGACAGGAGAGGAAACACCATATATTTT.

The sample holds a few counts of this clone. The V call is TRBV10-3, the J call TRBJ1-3; no reliable D call. Germline CDR1 and CDR2: ENHRY and SYGVKD. Trimming took off 6 bases at V and 0 bases at J, with 18 bases between the two ends. The CDR3 is 17 amino acids. As DNA, the CDR3 is TGTGCCATCAGGGTGGCGGCAGCAGACTTCTCTGGAAACACCATATATTTT. Protein: CAIRVAAADFSGNTIYF.

This rearrangement joins TRBV27 to TRBJ2-7; 7 nucleotides line up with TRBD2. The CDR3 covers 15 residues. Germline CDR1 and CDR2: MNHEY and SMNVEV (reference sequence). Trimming at V came to 5 bases and at J to 4 bases, leaving 11 bases not matched to a gene. CDR3 DNA sequence: TGTGCCAGCAGTCCCAGTCTAGCGGATCTATACGAGCAGTACTTC. Its protein is CASSPSLADLYEQYF.

The chain couples TRBV28 to TRBJ1-4; 7 positions agree with TRBD1. CDR3 length: 16 residues. V gave up 6 bases and J gave up 6 bases; unmatched junction bases: 13. The germline V gene has CDR1 MDHEN and CDR2 SYDVKM. The CDR3 is CASSPQAGQPDEKLFF. In DNA, the CDR3 is TGTGCCAGCAGCCCGCAGGCGGGACAGCCAGATGAAAAACTGTTTTTT. The complete variable domain, with remaining parts taken from reference TRBV28 and TRBJ1-4, reads DVKVTQSSRYLVKRTGEKVFLECVQDMDHENMFWYRQDPGLGLRLIYFSYDVKMKEKGDIPEGYSVSREKKERFSLILESASTNQTSMYLCASSPQAGQPDEKLFFGSGTQLSVL.

The chain is built from TRBV7-2 and TRBJ2-2; D is ambiguous. Trimming pared 6 bases from V and 5 bases from J, leaving 4 bases between. Germline assignment: CDR1 SGHTA and CDR2 FQGNSA. The CDR3 has 11 residues. CDR3 residues: CASSYTGELFF. The CDR3 coding sequence is TGTGCCAGCAGTTATACCGGGGAGCTGTTTTTT. Full variable domain (rest looked up from reference TRBV7-2 and TRBJ2-2): GAGVSQSPSNKVTEKGKDVELRCDPISGHTALYWYRQSLGQGLEFLIYFQGNSAPDKSGLPSDRFSAERTGGSVSTLTIQRTQQEDSAVYLCASSYTGELFFGEGSRLTVL.

V and J are TRBV5-1 and TRBJ2-7; 10 bases are shared with TRBD2. The CDR3 has 14 amino acids. Germline lookup yields CDR1 SGHRS and CDR2 YFSETQ. V lost 3 bases and J lost 3; bases outside the gene matches: 3. CDR3 in DNA: TGCGCCAGCAGCTCCCTAGCGGGAGACTACGAGCAGTACTTC. Amino acids: CASSSLAGDYEQYF.

The rearrangement joins TRBV5-6 to TRBJ2-3; D might be TRBD2 (6 bases). Germline CDR1 reads SGHDT; CDR2 reads YYEEEE. V lost 3 bases, J lost 0 bases, and 8 bases lay in between. This CDR3 spans 14 amino acids. CDR3 sequence reads: CASSWTTSTDTQYF. The CDR3 DNA sequence: TGTGCCAGCAGCTGGACTACTAGCACAGATACGCAGTATTTT.

CDR3 nucleotides: TGTGCCACCAGCAGAGCCTCCAACACTGAAGCTTTCTTT. Amino acid sequence: CATSRASNTEAFF. The chain recombines TRBV15 with TRBJ1-1; no firm D call. V was trimmed by 1 base and J by 2 bases, leaving 5 bases between them. Germline V gene lookup returns CDR1 LNHNV and CDR2 YYDKDF (reference sequence). This CDR3 is built from 13 residues.

The chain has TRBV6-5 and TRBJ2-3; 7 bases line up with TRBD2. This CDR3 comprises 15 residues. Germline CDR1 and CDR2: MNHEY and SVGAGI. The V segment lost 7 bases and the J segment 1 base; nucleotides outside the gene matches: 8. CDR3 DNA sequence: TGTGCCAGCACCCGATTTGCGGGAGGCACAGATACGCAGTATTTT. Translating gives CASTRFAGGTDTQYF.

The chain employs TRBV30 and TRBJ1-1, with 7 positions matching TRBD1. The junction had 12 bases not matched to a gene; V was cut back by 2 bases and J by 6 bases. CDR3 size: 15 residues. Germline CDR1 is GTSNPN and CDR2 is SVGIG (reference sequence). This CDR3 is CAWSPPDRLTPEAFF. In DNA, the CDR3 is TGTGCCTGGAGTCCGCCGGACAGGTTAACTCCTGAAGCTTTCTTT.

This sequence joins TRBV7-6 and TRBJ2-1; D remains unclear. The CDR3 is made up of 11 amino acids. Germline-derived CDR1 and CDR2 are SGHVS and FNYEAQ. Trimming stripped 1 base from V and 9 bases from J, with 4 bases between. The CDR3, as DNA: TGTGCCAGCAGCTTAGATCTTGAGCAGTTCTTC. It codes for CASSLDLEQFF.

This sequence joins TRBV6-1 and TRBJ2-2, with a possible D match to TRBD2 (6 bases). V lost 5 bases and J lost 7, with 17 bases in between. Germline CDR1 and CDR2: MNHNS and SASEGT. There are 15 residues in the CDR3. CDR3 sequence (DNA): TGTGCCAGCAGTCTTCGATCAAGGGAGGTCGGGGAGCTGTTTTTT. Translation: CASSLRSREVGELFF.

This chain uses TRBV23-1 with TRBJ2-7; 10 nucleotides line up with TRBD2. TRBV23-1 is an ORF, and what it does is uncertain. Trimming removed 3 bases from V and 4 bases from J; junction bases left unmatched: 6. The CDR3 extends over 15 amino acids. The CDR3 loop is CASSQVAGGLYEQYF. In nucleotides, the CDR3 is TGCGCCAGCAGTCAGGTAGCGGGAGGTTTGTACGAGCAGTACTTC.

The chain employs TRBV7-6 and TRBJ2-5, with a tentative D call TRBD2 (6 bases). Germline CDR1 reads SGHVS; CDR2 reads FNYEAQ. The V and J ends lost 5 bases and 5 bases respectively, with 18 bases between them. The CDR3 has 15 amino acids. The CDR3 sequence: CASSATGQRAETQYF. CDR3 nucleotides: TGTGCCAGCAGCGCCACGGGGCAGCGGGCTGAGACCCAGTACTTC. Complete variable domain (other parts from reference TRBV7-6 and TRBJ2-5): GAGVSQSPRYKVTKRGQDVALRCDPISGHVSLYWYRQALGQGPEFLTYFNYEAQQDKSGLPNDRFSAERPEGSISTLTIQRTEQRDSAMYRCASSATGQRAETQYFGPGTRLLVL.

The chain couples TRBV5-4 to TRBJ1-4; no firm D call. V lost 2 bases and J lost 0, with 8 bases in between. From germline, CDR1 is SGHNT and CDR2 YYREEE (reference sequence). The CDR3 is 15 residues long. The chain's CDR3 is CASSFRGATNEKLFF. CDR3 bases: TGTGCCAGCAGCTTTCGCGGGGCAACTAATGAAAAACTGTTTTTT.